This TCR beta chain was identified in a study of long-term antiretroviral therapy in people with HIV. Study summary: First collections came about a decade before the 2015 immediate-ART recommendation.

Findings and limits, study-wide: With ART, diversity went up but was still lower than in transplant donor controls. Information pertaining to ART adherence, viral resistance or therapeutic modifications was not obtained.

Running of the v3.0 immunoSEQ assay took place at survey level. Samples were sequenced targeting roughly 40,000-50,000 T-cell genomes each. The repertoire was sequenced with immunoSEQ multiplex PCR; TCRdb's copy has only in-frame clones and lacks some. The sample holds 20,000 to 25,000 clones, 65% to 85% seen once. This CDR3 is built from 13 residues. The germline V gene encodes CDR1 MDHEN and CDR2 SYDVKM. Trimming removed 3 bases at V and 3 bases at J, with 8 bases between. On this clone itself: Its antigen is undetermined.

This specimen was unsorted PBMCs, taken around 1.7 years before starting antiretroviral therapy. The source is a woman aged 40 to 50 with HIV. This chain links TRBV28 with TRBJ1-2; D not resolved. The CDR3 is CASSFPGDYGYTF. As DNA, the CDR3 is TGTGCCAGCAGTTTTCCCGGCGACTATGGCTACACCTTC.